This TCR beta chain derives from a study of cytomegalovirus exposure and HLA in healthy donors (dated by TCRdb to about 2017). Regarding the research as a whole: An earlier analysis of more than 550 of the donors reported about 260 Gb of sequence data and 117 million unique TCR beta sequences obtained from about 180 million T cells. The genetic ancestry cluster associated with self-reported Caucasian donors included approximately 85% of the roughly 400 genotyped donors. A later genetic analysis took genome-wide SNP genotypes for about three fifths of the 666 donors and used that subset as a discovery cohort. Roughly 310 gigabases of sequencing data and some 85 million unique TCR sequences were included in an early release covering 500 to 750 HLA-typed donors. Among some 400 genotyped donors of the cohort, an average of approximately 230,000 unique TCR beta nucleotide sequences were sequenced per donor, roughly a sixth of them non-productive. The aim of the study was to test whether cataloging public T cell receptors could identify signatures of past pathogen exposure. In addition to the first cohort of approximately 670 subjects, a separate validation cohort of 120 different subjects was used. Alongside the repertoire data, information on donor age, sex, ethnicity and CMV serostatus was compiled. An earlier analysis of 587 of the donors used high-throughput TCR beta sequencing to judge whether each TCR beta V gene segment behaved as functional or pseudogenic. The study combined high-throughput TCR immunosequencing, statistical association of individual TCRs with disease status, and machine learning to predict cytomegalovirus infection status. In a later analysis, previously published TCR beta repertoires from 550 to 700 donors were re-analyzed and high-resolution HLA genotyping was added so that TCR occurrence patterns could be studied. The number of donors typed differed by locus, with roughly 620-630 for A, B, C, DRB1 and DQB1, about 500 for DQA1, 606 for DPA1, and 450 to 480 for DPB1. All discovery cohort repertoires had been generated using a single sequencing platform. Both class I and class II loci were covered by HLA typing, at four-digit resolution. A handful of DR-DQ haplotypes were handled as single units for association and clustering because linkage in the cohort was strong. The T cell repertoires of some 700 subjects were profiled by immunosequencing and related to cytomegalovirus serostatus. Rather than drawing on any new phenotypic data, the later analysis identified candidate immune exposures from TCR beta sequences and the way those sequences occurred across donors. Overall study outcomes, separate from this receptor: In an earlier analysis of around 600 of the donors, most TCR beta V segments appeared in productive rearrangements about 87% or about 30% of the time, broadly matching IMGT annotations. The authors suggested that the approach could potentially be extended to other disease states and immunological phenotypes. The study listed 150 to 200 TCR beta chains as associated with cytomegalovirus. Across donors, most TCR sequences were observed very rarely, whereas some public TCRs were present in many individuals. A cluster of highly shared sequence variants was judged likely to be a technical artifact of the sequencing pipeline. Roughly uniform sequencing depth across donors was assumed in presence/absence analyses, although this assumption may not hold. A later analysis reported that several top co-occurrence clusters appeared linked to parvovirus B19, influenza, CMV and Epstein-Barr virus. Cytomegalovirus status was reported to be diagnosed by the classifier with high specificity and sensitivity in both the original and validation cohorts. A further reported finding was that TCR beta sequences accurately predicted the HLA-A and HLA-B alleles for most subjects in the first cohort. Correlated functional status among segregating V segments might reflect linkage disequilibrium, but an unknown experimental factor could not be ruled out. A later analysis associated some 17,000 TCR beta sequences with specific HLA alleles at a false discovery rate of 0.05. Some IMGT-functional V segments, including TRBV6-2 and TRBV6-3, could not be distinguished by the 87-base-pair reads and were therefore excluded. A later genetic analysis associated a missense DCLRE1C variant with V-gene and J-gene trimming of TCR beta chains, and an independent cohort replicated the association. In a later analysis, TCR association rates were found to vary across HLA loci, with the most associated TCRs seen for DRB1 alleles and the fewest for HLA-C alleles. A later genetic analysis reported fewer N-insertions in productive TCRs among donors in an Asian-associated ancestry cluster than the approximately 700-donor mean. Compared with equally common non-associated chains, HLA-associated TCR beta chains in a later analysis were more clonally expanded and had lower generation probabilities. In vitro tests confirmed that a few of the cytomegalovirus-associated TCR beta chains recognize cytomegalovirus antigens. Assigning TCR associations to individual alleles was difficult when HLA alleles, especially DR and DQ, strongly co-occurred. A later analysis found that most CMV-associated TCR beta chains appeared HLA-restricted, with HLA associations seemingly driven largely by CMV exposure. Immune exposure information for the cohort was limited to CMV serostatus. Only TCR beta chains were sequenced in this cohort, and the absence of alpha or paired-chain data limited detectable features. Because some donors lacked HLA typing at each locus, the association tests relied only on the typed subset. Seventeen rarely observed V segments, including chromosome 9 orphons, were excluded from the earlier analysis of a few hundred of the donors because counts were too low.

From the cysteine up to the phenylalanine, the CDR3 has a length of 16 residues. Solely the CDR3 DNA is kept, with 48 bases framed from the first base. From the germline V gene, CDR1 is SGHRS and CDR2 is YFSETQ. V is cut by 0 bases and J by 1 base, and the space between the germline ends is 13 bases. The cohort was made up of approximately 670 healthy bone marrow donors. All cohort members were sampled while nominally healthy, although unrecorded immune exposures were likely present. The donor tested CMV seropositive and was one of the 289 seropositive cohort members. Each donor provided a peripheral blood sample, and peripheral blood mononuclear cells were used for TCR beta sequencing. The Qiagen DNeasy Blood Extraction Kit was used to extract genomic DNA from the blood cell samples. A few counts support this clone. No cognate antigen has been identified for it. Base qualities were left out, and no much larger clone turns up one base away.

Library construction relied on the immunoSEQ multiplex PCR assay. For the multiplex PCR, a mixture combining 60 forward primers for TCR Vbeta segments and 13 reverse primers for TCR Jbeta segments was used. A multiplex PCR assay on genomic DNA amplified the CDR3 region of rearranged TCR beta genes. On the Illumina HiSeq System, the amplified TCR beta libraries were sequenced as 87-base-pair reads. The paper's processing steps were these. A later analysis counted some 80 million unique TCR beta chains across the 666 repertoires, and 9 million to 14 million of these chains were shared by at least two donors. Raw reads were error-corrected and collapsed into unique sequences by a nearest-neighbor algorithm in which closely related sequences were merged to remove PCR and sequencing errors. CDR3 sequences were aligned to IMGT reference sequences to assign V, D and J gene segments. Each retained sequence needed at least a six-nucleotide match to both a V gene segment and a J gene segment. A rearrangement counted as productive if the CDR3 had no stop codons and remained in frame with V and J, and every other rearrangement counted as non-productive. CDR3 was defined by IMGT convention, running from the second conserved V-encoded cysteine to the conserved J-encoded phenylalanine. In an earlier analysis of 587 of the donors, sequences lacking an unambiguous match to a single V gene segment were excluded. In an earlier analysis of around 600 of the donors, V segments were called functional above 56.7% productive rearrangements and were called segregating when the between-donor standard deviation exceeded 5%. To diagnose cytomegalovirus status from the catalog of TCR beta chain sequences, a statistical classification framework was built. In a later analysis, TCR nucleotide sequences were compared against IMGT/GENE-DB human TR gene sequences so that V and J genes could be assigned. The TCRdist pipeline was used in a later analysis to assign CDR3 sequences and most-parsimonious VDJ recombination scenarios. In a later analysis, every TCR beta chain was defined by the combination of its CDR3 amino acid sequence and its V-gene family, and reads without a unique V-gene family were dropped. As a way to deal with suspected cross-contamination and a sequencing artifact, a later analysis dropped over 550 nucleotide sequences that were highly shared and had low generation probability. In a later analysis, a clonal expansion index was calculated for each public chain from normalized within-repertoire ranks of inferred template counts. A later analysis computed generation probabilities with a VDJ recombination model fitted to out-of-frame rearrangements, and checked the results against IGoR. In a later analysis, hypergeometric tests were used to score TCR-TCR, TCR-HLA and TCR-CMV co-occurrence, with a repertoire-size bias correction applied to TCR pairs. A later analysis estimated false discovery rates by permuting HLA or CMV assignments 20 times. In a later analysis, co-occurring TCRs were grouped using DBSCAN, with TCRdist sequence similarity added in when clustering inside HLA-allele-positive subsets. For co-occurrence clustering, repertoires with fewer than 30,000 or more than 120,000 public chains were excluded, along with roughly 5 repertoires with anomalous nucleotide sharing. TCRdb holds this immuneACCESS table with in-frame rearrangements only. Some clones are missing; in checked studies, unresolved V genes explain under half, and the rest has no known cause. The V and J calls and clone size are taken from that table; D and trimming were inferred from the DNA. The sample table contains about 200,000 clones; only one count was recorded for roughly 77% of them. 0.39% of the sample lies in the top ten.

Sequencing was performed on PBMCs. The sequence was collected from a male donor in good health and CMV-seropositive. The chain is made from TRBV5-1 and TRBJ1-2; perhaps TRBD1 is the D gene, with 5 bases matching. The CDR3 region reads CASSLVGGRGNYGYTF. The nucleotide sequence reads TGCGCCAGCAGCTTGGTTGGGGGGAGAGGTAACTATGGCTACACCTTC.